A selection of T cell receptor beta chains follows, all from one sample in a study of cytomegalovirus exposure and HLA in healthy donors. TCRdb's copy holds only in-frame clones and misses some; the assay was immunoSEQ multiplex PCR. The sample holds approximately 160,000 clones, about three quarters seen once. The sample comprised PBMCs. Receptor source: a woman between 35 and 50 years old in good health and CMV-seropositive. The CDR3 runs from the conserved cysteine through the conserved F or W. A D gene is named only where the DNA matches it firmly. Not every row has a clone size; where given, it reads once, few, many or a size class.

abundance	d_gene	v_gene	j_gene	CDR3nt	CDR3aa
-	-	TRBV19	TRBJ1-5	TGTGCCAGTAGTATTATAGGGAGTAGAGGGCAGCCCCAGCATTTT	CASSIIGSRGQPQHF
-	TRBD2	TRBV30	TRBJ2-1	TGTGCCTGGAGAAAGGGGGCAATAGCGGGGGGATCCTACAATGAGCAGTTCTTC	CAWRKGAIAGGSYNEQFF
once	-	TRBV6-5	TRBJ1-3	TGTGCCAGCAGTTCTCCGGTAAAATTTGGAAACACCATATATTTT	CASSSPVKFGNTIYF
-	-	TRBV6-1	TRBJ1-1	TGTGCCACTTTAACACCCACTGAAGCTTTCTTT	CATLTPTEAFF
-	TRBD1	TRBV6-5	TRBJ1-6	TGTGCCAGCAGTTGGGGACAGGGTGTTGACCCCCTCCACTTT	CASSWGQGVDPLHF
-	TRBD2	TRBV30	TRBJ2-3	TGTGCCGGGGACGGGGGGACGCAGTATTTT	CAGDGGTQYF
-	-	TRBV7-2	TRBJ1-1	TGTGCCAGCAGCTCCAGGGGTCTGGACACTGAAGCTTTCTTT	CASSSRGLDTEAFF
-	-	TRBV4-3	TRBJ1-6	TGCGCCAGCAGCCAAGGCCCAGGCAGGGAAATAGGATCACCCCTCCACTTT	CASSQGPGREIGSPLHF
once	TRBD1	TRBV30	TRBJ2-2	TGTGCCTGGAGCACCGGGACAGTAGGCACCGGGGAGCTGTTTTTT	CAWSTGTVGTGELFF
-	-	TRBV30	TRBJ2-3	TGTGCCTGGAGCTTAGGGGTCGCAGATACGCAGTATTTT	CAWSLGVADTQYF
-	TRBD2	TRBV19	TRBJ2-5	TGTGCCAGTCAGGTTAGCGGGGGCCAGACCCAGTACTTC	CASQVSGGQTQYF
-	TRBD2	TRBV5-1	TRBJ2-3	TGCGCCAGCAGCTCCGACCCGGGACTAGCGGGGGGACTAACAGATACGCAGTATTTT	CASSSDPGLAGGLTDTQYF
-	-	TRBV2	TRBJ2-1	TGTGCCAGCTTACTGGACAATGAGCAGTTCTTC	CASLLDNEQFF
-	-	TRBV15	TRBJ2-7	TGTGCCACCAGCAGAGACCCGGGCGGGGAGCAGTACTTC	CATSRDPGGEQYF
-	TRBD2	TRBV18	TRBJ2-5	TGTGCCAGCTCACCACCCCAGGAGTATCGGGGGGATCAAGAGACCCAGTACTTC	CASSPPQEYRGDQETQYF
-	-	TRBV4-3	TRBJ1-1	TGCGCCAGCAGCCAAGATCGAGACGGGTTTGAAGCTTTCTTT	CASSQDRDGFEAFF
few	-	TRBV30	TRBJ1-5	TGTGCCTGGAGTGTGGGGCAGGCCAATCAGCCCCAGCATTTT	CAWSVGQANQPQHF
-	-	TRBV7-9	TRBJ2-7	TGTGCCAGCAGCTTAGCGGCGACTAGCTACGAGCAGTACTTC	CASSLAATSYEQYF
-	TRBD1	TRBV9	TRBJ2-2	TGTGCCAGCAGCCCCGGGGACAGGGGACGGAACGGGGAGCTGTTTTTT	CASSPGDRGRNGELFF
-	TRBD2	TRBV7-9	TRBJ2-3	TGTGCCAGCAGCTTCCGTGCGGGGGGCACAGATACGCAGTATTTT	CASSFRAGGTDTQYF
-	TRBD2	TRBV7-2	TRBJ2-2	TGTGCCAGCAGCTTACAACTAGCGGTTAACACCGGGGAGCTGTTTTTT	CASSLQLAVNTGELFF
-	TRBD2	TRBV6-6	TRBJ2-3	TGTGCCAGCAGTTCTCCTAGCGGGAGGGCCAGAGATACGCAGTATTTT	CASSSPSGRARDTQYF
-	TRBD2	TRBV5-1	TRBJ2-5	TGCGCCAGCAGCTCTCTAGCGGGAGGGACGGAGACCCAGTACTTC	CASSSLAGGTETQYF
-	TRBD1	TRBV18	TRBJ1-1	TGTGCCAGCTCACCGGCCGGGACAGGCAACACTGAAGCTTTCTTT	CASSPAGTGNTEAFF
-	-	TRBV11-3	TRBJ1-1	TGTGCCAGCAGCTTAATTTCCTGGACTAAAGCTTTCTTT	CASSLISWTKAFF
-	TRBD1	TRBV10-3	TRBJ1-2	TGTGCCGCGCAGACAGGGGAGAACTATGGCTACACCTTC	CAAQTGENYGYTF
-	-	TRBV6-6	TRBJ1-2	TGTGCCAGCAGTTACTCTAGCCAGGGAGGTAACTATGGCTACACCTTC	CASSYSSQGGNYGYTF
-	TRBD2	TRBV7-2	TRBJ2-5	TGTGCCAGCAGCTTAAGGAAGCTAGCGGGGGGCCAAGAGACCCAGTACTTC	CASSLRKLAGGQETQYF
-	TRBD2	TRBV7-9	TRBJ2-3	TGTTCCAGCAGCTTATCTAGCGGAGCCGGAACTAGCACAGATACGCAGTATTTT	CSSSLSSGAGTSTDTQYF
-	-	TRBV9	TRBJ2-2	TGTGCCAGCAGCGTAGGCGGGCAGTTCACCGGGGAGCTGTTTTTT	CASSVGGQFTGELFF
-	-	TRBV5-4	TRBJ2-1	TGTGCCAGCAGCCCTCCCGGCAATGAGCAGTTCTTC	CASSPPGNEQFF
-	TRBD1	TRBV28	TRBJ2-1	TGTGCCAGCAGTCCCCGGACAGGTCGATCCTACAATGAGCAGTTCTTC	CASSPRTGRSYNEQFF
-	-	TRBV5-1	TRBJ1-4	TGCGCCAGCAGGCGGGGCTTTAATGAAAAACTGTTTTTT	CASRRGFNEKLFF
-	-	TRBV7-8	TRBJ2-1	TGTGCCAGCAGCTTAGATAAGTGGTCCAGCTCCTACAATGAGCAGTTCTTC	CASSLDKWSSSYNEQFF
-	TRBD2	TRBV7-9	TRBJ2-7	TGTGCCAGCAGCTGGTTAGCGGGAGGGCCGGGGCAGTACTTC	CASSWLAGGPGQYF
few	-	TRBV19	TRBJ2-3	TGTGCCAGTAACGATCCAGGGTTTACGCAGTATTTT	CASNDPGFTQYF
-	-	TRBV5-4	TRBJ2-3	TGTGCCAGCAGGAGCGGAGACCCCAGAGATACGCAGTATTTT	CASRSGDPRDTQYF
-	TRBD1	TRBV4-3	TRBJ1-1	TGCGCCAGCAGCCAACCGAGACAGGGGAGGAACACTGAAGCTTTCTTT	CASSQPRQGRNTEAFF
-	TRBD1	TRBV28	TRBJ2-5	TGTGCCAGCAGTCGGATAACAGGGGGCGAAGAGACCCAGTACTTC	CASSRITGGEETQYF
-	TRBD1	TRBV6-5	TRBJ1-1	TGTGCCAGCAGTTTAGACAGGGGGAGGACTGAAGCTTTCTTT	CASSLDRGRTEAFF
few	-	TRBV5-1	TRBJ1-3	TGCGCCAGCAGCTTGAGCGGGAGAGGAAACACCATATATTTT	CASSLSGRGNTIYF
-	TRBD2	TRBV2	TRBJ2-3	TGTGCCAGCAGGATCTTAGCGGGGCGGAGTACAGATACGCAGTATTTT	CASRILAGRSTDTQYF
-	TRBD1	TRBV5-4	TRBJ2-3	TGTGCCAGCAGCCCGGACAGGGGGCGGACAGATACGCAGTATTTT	CASSPDRGRTDTQYF
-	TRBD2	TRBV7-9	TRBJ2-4	TGTGCCAGCAGCTTAGAGGTAGCGGGAGGTACTTTAAACATTCAGTACTTC	CASSLEVAGGTLNIQYF
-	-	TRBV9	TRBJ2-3	TGTGCCAGCAGCAAGGACTGGACTAACACAGATACGCAGTATTTT	CASSKDWTNTDTQYF
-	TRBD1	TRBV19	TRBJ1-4	TGTGCCAGTAGTCTAAGACAGGGTCTTAATGAAAAACTGTTTTTT	CASSLRQGLNEKLFF
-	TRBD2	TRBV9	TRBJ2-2	TGTGCCAGCAGCGTCGGGACTAGCGGCACCGGGGAGCTGTTTTTT	CASSVGTSGTGELFF
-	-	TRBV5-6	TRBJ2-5	TGTGCCAGCAGCTTGGGGCTAGCAATCATCCAGACCCAGTACTTC	CASSLGLAIIQTQYF
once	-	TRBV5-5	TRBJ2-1	TGTGCCAGCAGCTTGGAGGGAGACAATGAGCAGTTCTTC	CASSLEGDNEQFF
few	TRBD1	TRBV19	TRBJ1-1	TGTGCCAGTTTACAGGGGGGTATGGCTGAAGCTTTCTTT	CASLQGGMAEAFF
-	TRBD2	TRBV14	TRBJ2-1	TGTGCCACCCCTCATACTAGCGGGAGGGCGGTATCCTACAATGAGCAGTTCTTC	CATPHTSGRAVSYNEQFF
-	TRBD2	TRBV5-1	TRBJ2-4	TGCGCCAGCAGTGATCCTAGCGGGGGCAAAAACATTCAGTACTTC	CASSDPSGGKNIQYF
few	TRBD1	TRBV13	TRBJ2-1	TGTGCCAGCAGCTCCCGAAGGACAGGGGGTGAGCAGTTCTTC	CASSSRRTGGEQFF
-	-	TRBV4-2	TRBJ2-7	TGTGCCAGCAGCCAAGAATTGGGGGAGGCCTACGAGCAGTACTTC	CASSQELGEAYEQYF